This TCR beta chain was recorded in a study of blood T cell repertoires in COVID-19. Study-wide background: Acute and convalescent COVID-19 samples came from the United States, Italy and Spain. From T cells, B-cell-depleted T cells, or PBMCs came the material, which was cDNA or gDNA.

Germline V gene lookup returns CDR1 MNHEY and CDR2 SVGEGT. This CDR3 spans 15 amino acids. Trimming at V came to 4 bases and at J to 2 bases, leaving 5 bases not matched to a gene. As originally analysed: Amplification from reference gene primers served as the basis for estimated nucleated cell counts. Libraries were prepared by immunoSEQ multiplex PCR; TCRdb keeps only in-frame clonotypes and omits some of them. The D gene and trimming were derived from the DNA, and the V and J assignments and clone size from that table. The sample lists about 160,000 clones, roughly 83% occurring once. The TCR sequence derives from a woman older than 75 with active or convalescent COVID-19. The chain uses TRBV6-2 or TRBV6-3 and TRBJ1-2; 9 bases map to TRBD1. Sequences were obtained from peripheral blood. This CDR3 is CASSFVGTGNYGYTF. In DNA, the CDR3 is TGTGCCAGCAGTTTCGTAGGGACAGGGAACTATGGCTACACCTTC.